Listed here is a single TCR beta chain. What it binds is unknown. The sample belongs to a study of shared clonotypes between healthy human individuals. Study background: Those who served as donors were a couple of women and a few men between the ages of 18 and 49.

The CDR3 length is 14 residues. The germline V gene has CDR1 LNHNV and CDR2 YYDKDF (reference sequence). Between the trimmed V and J ends, which lost 0 bases and 3 bases, there was a span of 9 bases. Assay used: immunoSEQ multiplex PCR; TCRdb lists only in-frame clones, some missing. Counted here are 1.6 million or so clones, 96% occurring once; the ten biggest clones make up 1% to 1.5%. Study findings and constraints: Investigators collected only blood, and repertoires in tissues likely differ. Among non-shared clonotypes, generation probabilities were lower than among those shared by all four donors.

The rearrangement uses TRBV15 and TRBJ2-7; possible D gene TRBD1, 5 bases. The clonotype originates from a man in his thirties or forties in good health. Material for sequencing was naive CD4+ T cells sorted from blood. The sample's subset: CD45RA+ positively selected. The CDR3 nucleotides are TGTGCCACCAGCAGAGATCTCCAGGGCTACGAGCAGTACTTC. Translation gives CATSRDLQGYEQYF.